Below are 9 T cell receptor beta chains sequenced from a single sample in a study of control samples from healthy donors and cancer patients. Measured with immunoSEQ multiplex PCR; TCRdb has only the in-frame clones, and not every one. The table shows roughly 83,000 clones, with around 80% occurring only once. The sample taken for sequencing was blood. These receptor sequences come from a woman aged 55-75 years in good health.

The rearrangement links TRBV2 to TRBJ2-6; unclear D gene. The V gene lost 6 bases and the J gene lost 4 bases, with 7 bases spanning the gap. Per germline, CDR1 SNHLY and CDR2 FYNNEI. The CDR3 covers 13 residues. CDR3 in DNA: TGTGCCAGCAGGGATGGGGGGGCCAACGTCCTGACTTTC. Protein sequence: CASRDGGANVLTF.

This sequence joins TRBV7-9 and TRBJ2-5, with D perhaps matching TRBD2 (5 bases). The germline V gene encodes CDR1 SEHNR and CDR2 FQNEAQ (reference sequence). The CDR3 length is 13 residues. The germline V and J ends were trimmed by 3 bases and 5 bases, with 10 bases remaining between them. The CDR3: CASSFAGRETQYF. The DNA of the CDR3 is TGTGCCAGCAGCTTCGCGGGCCGCGAGACCCAGTACTTC.

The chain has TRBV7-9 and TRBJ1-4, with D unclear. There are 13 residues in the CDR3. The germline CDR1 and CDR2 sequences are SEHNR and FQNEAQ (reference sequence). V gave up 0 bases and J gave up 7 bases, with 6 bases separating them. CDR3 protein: CASSLAGREKLFF. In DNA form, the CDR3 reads TGTGCCAGCAGCTTAGCCGGGCGTGAAAAACTGTTTTTT.

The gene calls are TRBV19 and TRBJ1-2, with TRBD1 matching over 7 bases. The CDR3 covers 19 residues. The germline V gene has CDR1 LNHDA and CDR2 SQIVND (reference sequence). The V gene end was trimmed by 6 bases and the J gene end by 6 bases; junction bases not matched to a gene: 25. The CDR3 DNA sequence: TGTGCCAGTAGAGGGGGCAGGCCGTTTGATATAGGACATTCAAATGGCTACACCTTC. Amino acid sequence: CASRGGRPFDIGHSNGYTF.

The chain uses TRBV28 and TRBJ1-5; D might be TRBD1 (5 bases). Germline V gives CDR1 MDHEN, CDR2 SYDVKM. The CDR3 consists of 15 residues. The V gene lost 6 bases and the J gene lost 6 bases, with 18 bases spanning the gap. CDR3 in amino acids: CASRTQASGSQPQHF. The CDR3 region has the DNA TGTGCCAGCAGAACCCAGGCGTCAGGGTCTCAGCCCCAGCATTTT.

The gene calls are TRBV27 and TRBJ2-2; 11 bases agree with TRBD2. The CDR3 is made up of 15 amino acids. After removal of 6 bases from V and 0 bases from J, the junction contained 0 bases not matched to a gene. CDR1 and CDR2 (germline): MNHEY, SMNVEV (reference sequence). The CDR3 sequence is CASRGLAANTGELFF. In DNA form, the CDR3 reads TGTGCCAGCAGGGGACTAGCGGCGAACACCGGGGAGCTGTTTTTT.

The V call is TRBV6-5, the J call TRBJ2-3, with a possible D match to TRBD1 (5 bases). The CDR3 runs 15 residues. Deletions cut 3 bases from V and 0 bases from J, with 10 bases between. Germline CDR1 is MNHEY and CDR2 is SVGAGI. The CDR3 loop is CASSYRQPSTDTQYF. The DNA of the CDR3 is TGTGCCAGCAGTTATCGACAGCCTAGCACAGATACGCAGTATTTT.

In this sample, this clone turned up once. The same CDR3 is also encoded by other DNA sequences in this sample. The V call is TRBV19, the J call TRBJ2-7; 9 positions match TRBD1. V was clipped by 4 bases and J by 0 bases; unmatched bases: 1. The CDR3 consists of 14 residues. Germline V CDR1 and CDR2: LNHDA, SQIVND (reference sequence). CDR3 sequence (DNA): TGTGCCAGTAGTAGGACAGGGGCCTCCTACGAGCAGTACTTC. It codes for CASSRTGASYEQYF.

The CDR3 sequence is CASSQGGYTQYF. CDR3 nucleotide sequence: TGTGCCAGCAGCCAAGGAGGGTATACGCAGTATTTT. The chain joins TRBV3-1 (or the pseudogene TRBV3-2) to TRBJ2-3; D perhaps matches TRBD2 (5 bases). V was shortened by 1 base and J by 7 bases, with 6 bases between the two germline ends. Germline-derived CDR1 and CDR2 are LGHDT and YNNKEL (reference sequence). CDR3 length: 12 amino acids.